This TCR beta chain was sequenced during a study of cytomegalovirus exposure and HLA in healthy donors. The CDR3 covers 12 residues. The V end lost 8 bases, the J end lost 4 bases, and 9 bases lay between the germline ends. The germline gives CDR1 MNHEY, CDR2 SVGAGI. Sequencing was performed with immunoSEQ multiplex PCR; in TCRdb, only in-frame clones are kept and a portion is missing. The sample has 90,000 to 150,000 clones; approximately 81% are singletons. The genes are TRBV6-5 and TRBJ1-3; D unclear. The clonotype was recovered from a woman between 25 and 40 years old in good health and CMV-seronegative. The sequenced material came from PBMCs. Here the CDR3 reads CASLSGGNTIYF. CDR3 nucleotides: TGTGCCAGCTTATCGGGGGGAAACACCATATATTTT.